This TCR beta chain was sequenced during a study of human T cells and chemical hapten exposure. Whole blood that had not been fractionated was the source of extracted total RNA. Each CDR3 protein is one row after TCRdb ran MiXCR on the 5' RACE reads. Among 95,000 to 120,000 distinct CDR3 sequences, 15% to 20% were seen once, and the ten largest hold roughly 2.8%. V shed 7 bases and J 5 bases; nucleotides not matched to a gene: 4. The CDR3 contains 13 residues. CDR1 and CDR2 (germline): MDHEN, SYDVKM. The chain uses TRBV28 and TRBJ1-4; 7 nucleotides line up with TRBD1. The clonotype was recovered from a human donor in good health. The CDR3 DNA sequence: TGTGCCAGCACGGGACAGACGAATGAAAAACTGTTTTTT. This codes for CASTGQTNEKLFF.